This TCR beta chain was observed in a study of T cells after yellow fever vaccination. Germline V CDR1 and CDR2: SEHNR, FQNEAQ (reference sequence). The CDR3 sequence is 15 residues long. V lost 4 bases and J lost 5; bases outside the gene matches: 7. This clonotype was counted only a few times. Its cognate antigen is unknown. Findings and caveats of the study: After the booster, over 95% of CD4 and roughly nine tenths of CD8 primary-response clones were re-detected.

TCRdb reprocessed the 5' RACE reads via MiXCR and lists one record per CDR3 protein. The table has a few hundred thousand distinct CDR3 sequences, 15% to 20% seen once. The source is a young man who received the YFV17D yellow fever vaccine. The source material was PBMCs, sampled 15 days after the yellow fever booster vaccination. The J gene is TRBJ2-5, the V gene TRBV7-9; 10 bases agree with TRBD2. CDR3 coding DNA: TGTGCCAGCAGCTCCCTAGCGGGAGTGAGGGAGACCCAGTACTTC. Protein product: CASSSLAGVRETQYF. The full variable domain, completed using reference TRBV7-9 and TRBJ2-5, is DTGVSQNPRHKITKRGQNVTFRCDPISEHNRLYWYRQTLGQGPEFLTYFQNEAQLEKSRLLSDRFSAERPKGSFSTLEIQRTEQGDSAMYLCASSSLAGVRETQYFGPGTRLLVL.